This T cell receptor beta chain was captured in a study of immune evolution from preneoplasia to lung adenocarcinoma. Study-level points and caveats: Normal lung had the highest top T cell clone frequencies.

Per germline, CDR1 SGDLS and CDR2 YYNGEE. V gave up 3 bases and J gave up 5 bases; unmatched junction bases: 3. This CDR3 contains 13 residues. Patient tissue came from resections in Japan or China, 2014–2017. The protocol was immunoSEQ multiplex PCR, while the TCRdb copy is restricted to in-frame clones and leaves out a portion. The table lists about 5,200 clones, over 75% of them singletons. Remarks on this clone: Its target is unknown.

The receptor comes from a person aged 55-75 years with lung adenocarcinoma. The sample comprised FFPE normal lung tissue adjacent to the tumor. V is TRBV9 and J is TRBJ2-5; 8 bases match TRBD1. The CDR3 loop is CASSGQGRETQYF. The CDR3 DNA reads TGTGCCAGCAGCGGACAGGGGAGGGAGACCCAGTACTTC. The full variable domain, completed using reference TRBV9 and TRBJ2-5, is DSGVTQTPKHLITATGQRVTLRCSPRSGDLSVYWYQQSLDQGLQFLIQYYNGEERAKGNILERFSAQQFPDLHSELNLSSLELGDSALYFCASSGQGRETQYFGPGTRLLVL.